This T cell receptor (beta chain) comes out of a study of blood T cell repertoires in COVID-19. About the research overall: T cells, B-cell-depleted T cells, or PBMCs supplied cDNA or gDNA.

Data came from immunoSEQ multiplex PCR; TCRdb stores just in-frame clones and leaves some out. The data contain 75,000 to 100,000 clones, around nine tenths of them singletons. The length of the CDR3 is 15 residues. V dropped 5 bases and J dropped 4 bases, with 17 bases sitting between them. CDR1 and CDR2 from the germline V gene are MNHEY and SVGAGI. Sequencing was performed on peripheral blood. The chain couples TRBV6-5 to TRBJ1-1, with D possibly matching TRBD1 (6 bases). The TCR sequence derives from an older man with acute or convalescent COVID-19. The CDR3 here is CASSTQTGRVTEAFF. As DNA, the CDR3 is TGTGCCAGCAGTACCCAGACAGGTCGAGTCACTGAAGCTTTCTTT.